The T cell receptor beta chain described here comes from a study of T cells in localized non-small cell lung cancer. Study results and limitations: Across samples, adjacent lung featured a median roughly 61 of the top 100 tumor clones. Uninvolved adjacent lung showed the highest T cell clonality, exceeding tumor. Sequencing covered just one tumor region, so heterogeneity cannot be ruled out.

Of note for this clone: Its antigen is unknown.

The data were produced by immunoSEQ multiplex PCR, yet TCRdb's version contains in-frame clones alone and is incomplete. The sample records several thousand clones, approximately 25% being singletons. Per the germline V gene, CDR1 is SGHRS and CDR2 is YFSETQ. J lost 4 bases, V lost 3 bases, and 7 bases had no gene match. The CDR3 length is 17 residues. The sequence came from an older female donor with stage I lung adenocarcinoma. The sample was lung tumor tissue, taken before any cancer treatment. V is TRBV5-1 and J is TRBJ2-2, with 12 nucleotides matching TRBD2. CDR3 in DNA: TGCGCCAGCAGCTGGGCTAGCGGGAGGGCCTTCACCGGGGAGCTGTTTTTT. Its translation is CASSWASGRAFTGELFF.